The rows below give T cell receptor beta chains drawn from one sample of a study of Ad26.COV2.S vaccination and SARS-CoV-2 variants. Data came from immunoSEQ multiplex PCR; TCRdb stores just in-frame clones and leaves some out. The sample contains 380,000 or so clones, around 82% of which appear only once. Here the sequenced sample was peripheral blood, taken in a trial of Ad26.COV2.S vaccine versus placebo. The source is a person aged 18-65 years who received the Ad26.COV2.S COVID-19 vaccine or a placebo. CDR3s include the opening cysteine and the closing phenylalanine or tryptophan. The order of the fields is V gene, D gene, clone size, J gene, CDR3 DNA, CDR3 protein. The D gene is left open where the match is weak. Clone sizes are given selectively: once, few, many, or a class where the clone is expanded.

v_gene: TRBV10-3
d_gene: -
abundance: few
j_gene: TRBJ2-7
CDR3nt: TGTGCCATCAGTGAGGGCCAGGGTGGCTACGAGCAGTACTTC
CDR3aa: CAISEGQGGYEQYF

v_gene: TRBV20-1
d_gene: -
abundance: once
j_gene: TRBJ1-5
CDR3nt: TGCAGTGCTAGTGGGGGGCGCAATCAGCCCCAGCATTTT
CDR3aa: CSASGGRNQPQHF

v_gene: TRBV5-6
d_gene: -
abundance: -
j_gene: TRBJ1-5
CDR3nt: TGTGCCAGCAGCTTGCTCAGCAGGGATCAGCCCCAGCATTTT
CDR3aa: CASSLLSRDQPQHF

v_gene: TRBV10-3
d_gene: -
abundance: -
j_gene: TRBJ1-2
CDR3nt: TGTGCCATCAAAAAGGGGGTAGGAGGGGTGGAAGGCGGCTACACCTTC
CDR3aa: CAIKKGVGGVEGGYTF

v_gene: TRBV5-1
d_gene: TRBD1
abundance: -
j_gene: TRBJ1-4
CDR3nt: TGCGCCAGCAGCCTAGGTGGGACAGGAGAAGAAAAACTGTTTTTT
CDR3aa: CASSLGGTGEEKLFF

v_gene: TRBV2
d_gene: TRBD1
abundance: -
j_gene: TRBJ2-1
CDR3nt: TGTGCCAGCAGTGAGTTGACAGGGGCCGTCAATGAGCAGTTCTTC
CDR3aa: CASSELTGAVNEQFF

v_gene: TRBV9
d_gene: -
abundance: -
j_gene: TRBJ1-5
CDR3nt: TGTGCCAGCAGCACCTCCCCGGGGCAGCCCCAGCATTTT
CDR3aa: CASSTSPGQPQHF

v_gene: TRBV6-5
d_gene: -
abundance: -
j_gene: TRBJ2-3
CDR3nt: TGTGCCAGCAGTTACTCGTATAACCCAGATACGCAGTATTTT
CDR3aa: CASSYSYNPDTQYF

v_gene: TRBV29-1
d_gene: TRBD2
abundance: -
j_gene: TRBJ2-5
CDR3nt: TGCAGCGTTGTCCGGGGGGGGACAGAGACCCAGTACTTC
CDR3aa: CSVVRGGTETQYF

v_gene: TRBV6-6
d_gene: TRBD1
abundance: -
j_gene: TRBJ1-2
CDR3nt: TGTGCCAGCATACAGGGGAACTATGGCTACACCTTC
CDR3aa: CASIQGNYGYTF

v_gene: TRBV2
d_gene: -
abundance: few
j_gene: TRBJ2-1
CDR3nt: TGTGCCAGCAGTGAAAGCCGGGGGTCGTACAATGAGCAGTTCTTC
CDR3aa: CASSESRGSYNEQFF

v_gene: TRBV11-2
d_gene: -
abundance: -
j_gene: TRBJ1-6
CDR3nt: TGTGCCAGCAGCACCATTGGGATGGATTCACCCCTCCACTTT
CDR3aa: CASSTIGMDSPLHF

v_gene: TRBV24-1
d_gene: -
abundance: -
j_gene: TRBJ2-2
CDR3nt: TGTGCCACCAGTGATGCAACTAGCACCGGGGAGCTGTTTTTT
CDR3aa: CATSDATSTGELFF

v_gene: TRBV6-2/TRBV6-3
d_gene: -
abundance: -
j_gene: TRBJ1-2
CDR3nt: TGTGCCAGCAGCAACCGTGCGCAGGCGACCTATGGCTACACCTTC
CDR3aa: CASSNRAQATYGYTF

v_gene: TRBV7-2
d_gene: -
abundance: -
j_gene: TRBJ2-1
CDR3nt: TGTGCCAGCAGCCCCCACAGGGCATACGAGCAGTTCTTC
CDR3aa: CASSPHRAYEQFF

v_gene: TRBV7-2
d_gene: -
abundance: once
j_gene: TRBJ2-5
CDR3nt: TGTGCCAGCAGCTTGGCAGGCAGGAGAGAGACCCAGTACTTC
CDR3aa: CASSLAGRRETQYF

v_gene: TRBV18
d_gene: TRBD1
abundance: -
j_gene: TRBJ1-1
CDR3nt: TGTGCCAGCTCGACAGGGGTAATGAACACTGAAGCTTTCTTT
CDR3aa: CASSTGVMNTEAFF

v_gene: TRBV6-5
d_gene: TRBD2
abundance: -
j_gene: TRBJ2-7
CDR3nt: TGTGCCAGCAGCCGCCGGGGGGCGGGAGGATACGAGCAGTACTTC
CDR3aa: CASSRRGAGGYEQYF

v_gene: TRBV10-2
d_gene: TRBD1
abundance: -
j_gene: TRBJ1-1
CDR3nt: TGCGCCAGCGGCACAGGGGAGATGTCCACTGAAGCTTTCTTT
CDR3aa: CASGTGEMSTEAFF

v_gene: TRBV7-8
d_gene: -
abundance: -
j_gene: TRBJ1-5
CDR3nt: TGTGCCAGCACCTATACAGATAGCAATCAGCCCCAGCATTTT
CDR3aa: CASTYTDSNQPQHF

v_gene: TRBV2
d_gene: -
abundance: -
j_gene: TRBJ2-7
CDR3nt: TGTGCCAGCAGTGATTTTAGCGGCTCCTACGAGCAGTACTTC
CDR3aa: CASSDFSGSYEQYF

v_gene: TRBV11-2
d_gene: TRBD2
abundance: -
j_gene: TRBJ2-3
CDR3nt: TGTGCCAGCAGCTTAGCGGGGGGGCGCGGGGCAGATACGCAGTATTTT
CDR3aa: CASSLAGGRGADTQYF

v_gene: TRBV7-9
d_gene: -
abundance: -
j_gene: TRBJ1-1
CDR3nt: TGTGCCAGCAGCTTAGGGTTTAACACTGAAGCTTTCTTT
CDR3aa: CASSLGFNTEAFF